The T cell receptor beta chain under discussion was sequenced for a study of shared clonotypes between healthy human individuals. Generated by immunoSEQ multiplex PCR, the TCRdb table keeps only in-frame clones and is missing some. The sample shows about 520,000 clones, 81% of them seen only once. CDR3 size: 12 residues. CDR1 is MDHEN, CDR2 SYDVKM, per germline. V gave up 6 bases and J gave up 9 bases, with 12 bases separating them. The sequence was collected from a woman in her thirties or forties in good health. Some clones in this sample may be carry-over from other donors' samples. The chain links TRBV28 to TRBJ2-1; D is tentatively TRBD1 or TRBD2 (5 bases each). The specimen sequenced was PBMCs. Here the CDR3 reads CASSPAGSEQFF. CDR3 nucleotide sequence: TGTGCCAGCAGCCCAGCAGGGAGTGAGCAGTTCTTC.